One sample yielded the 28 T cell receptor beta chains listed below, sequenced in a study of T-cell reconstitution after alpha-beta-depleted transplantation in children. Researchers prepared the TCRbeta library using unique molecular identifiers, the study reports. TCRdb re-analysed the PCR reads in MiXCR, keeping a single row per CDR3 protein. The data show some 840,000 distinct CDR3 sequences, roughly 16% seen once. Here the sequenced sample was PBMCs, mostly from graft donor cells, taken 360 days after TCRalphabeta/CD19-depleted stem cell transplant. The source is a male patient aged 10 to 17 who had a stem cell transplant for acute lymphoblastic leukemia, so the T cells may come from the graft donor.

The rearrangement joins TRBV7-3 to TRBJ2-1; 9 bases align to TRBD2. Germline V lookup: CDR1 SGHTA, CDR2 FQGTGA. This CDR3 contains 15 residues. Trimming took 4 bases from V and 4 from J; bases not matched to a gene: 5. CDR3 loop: CASSYTSGRYNEQFF. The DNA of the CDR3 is TGTGCCAGCAGCTATACCAGCGGGAGGTACAATGAGCAGTTCTTC.

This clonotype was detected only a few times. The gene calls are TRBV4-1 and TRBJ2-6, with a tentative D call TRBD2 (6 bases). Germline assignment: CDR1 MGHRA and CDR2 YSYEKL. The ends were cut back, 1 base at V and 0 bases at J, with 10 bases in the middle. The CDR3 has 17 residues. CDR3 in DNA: TGCGCCAGCAGCCAAGCTCCGGGACTCTCTGGGGCCAACGTCCTGACTTTC. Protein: CASSQAPGLSGANVLTF.

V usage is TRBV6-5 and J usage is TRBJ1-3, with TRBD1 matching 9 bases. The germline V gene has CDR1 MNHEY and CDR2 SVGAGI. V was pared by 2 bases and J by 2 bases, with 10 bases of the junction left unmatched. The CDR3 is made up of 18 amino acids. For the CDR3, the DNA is TGTGCCAGCAGTTACGAGGGGGGGACAGGGCAGCCTGGAAACACCATATATTTT. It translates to CASSYEGGTGQPGNTIYF.

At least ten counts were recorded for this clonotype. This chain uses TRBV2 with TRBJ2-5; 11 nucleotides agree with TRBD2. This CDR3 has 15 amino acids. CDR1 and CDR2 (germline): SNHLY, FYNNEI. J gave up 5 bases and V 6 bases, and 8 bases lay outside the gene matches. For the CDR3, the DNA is TGTGCCAGCAGCCAACCACTAGCGGGAGCGGAGACCCAGTACTTC. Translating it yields CASSQPLAGAETQYF.

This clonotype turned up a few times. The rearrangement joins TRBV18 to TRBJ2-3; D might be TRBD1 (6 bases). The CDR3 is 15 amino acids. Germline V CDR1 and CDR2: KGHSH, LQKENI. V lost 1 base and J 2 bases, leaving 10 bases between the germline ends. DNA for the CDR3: TGTGCCAGCTCACCACGGGCAGGGGCCACAGATACGCAGTATTTT. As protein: CASSPRAGATDTQYF.

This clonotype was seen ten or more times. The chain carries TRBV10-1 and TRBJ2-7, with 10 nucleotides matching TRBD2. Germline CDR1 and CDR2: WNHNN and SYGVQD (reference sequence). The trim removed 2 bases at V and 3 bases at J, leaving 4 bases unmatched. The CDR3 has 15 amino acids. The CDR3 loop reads CASSEHGLAVYEQYF. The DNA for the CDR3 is TGCGCCAGCAGTGAGCATGGACTAGCGGTCTACGAGCAGTACTTC.

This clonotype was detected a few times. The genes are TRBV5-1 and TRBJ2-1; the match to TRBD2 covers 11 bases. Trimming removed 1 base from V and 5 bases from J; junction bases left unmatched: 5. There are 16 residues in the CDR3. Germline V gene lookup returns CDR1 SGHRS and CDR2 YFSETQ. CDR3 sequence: CASSLTSGSRNNEQFF. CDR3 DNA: TGCGCCAGCAGCTTGACTAGCGGGAGTAGGAACAATGAGCAGTTCTTC.

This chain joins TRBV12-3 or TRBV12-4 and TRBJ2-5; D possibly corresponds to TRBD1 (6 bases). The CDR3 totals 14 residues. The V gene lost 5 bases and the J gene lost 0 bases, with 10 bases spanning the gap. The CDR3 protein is CASSVQGYQETQYF. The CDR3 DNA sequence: TGTGCCAGCAGTGTCCAGGGGTACCAAGAGACCCAGTACTTC.

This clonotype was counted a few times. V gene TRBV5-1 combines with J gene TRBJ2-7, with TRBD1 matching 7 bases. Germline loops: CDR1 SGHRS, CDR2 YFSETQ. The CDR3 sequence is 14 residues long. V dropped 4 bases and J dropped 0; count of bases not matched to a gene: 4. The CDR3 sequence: CASSTGQHSYEQYF. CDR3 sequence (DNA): TGCGCCAGCAGCACGGGACAGCACTCCTACGAGCAGTACTTC.

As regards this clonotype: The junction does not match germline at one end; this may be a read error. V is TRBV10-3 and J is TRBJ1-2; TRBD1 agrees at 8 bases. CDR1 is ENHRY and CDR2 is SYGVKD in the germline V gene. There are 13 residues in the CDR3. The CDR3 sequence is CAMGTGSNYGYIF. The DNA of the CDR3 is TGTGCCATGGGGACAGGATCTAACTATGGCTACATCTTC.

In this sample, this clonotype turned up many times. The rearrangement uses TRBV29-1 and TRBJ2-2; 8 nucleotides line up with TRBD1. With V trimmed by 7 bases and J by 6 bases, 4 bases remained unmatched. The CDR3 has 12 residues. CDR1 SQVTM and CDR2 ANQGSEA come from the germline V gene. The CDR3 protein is CSGLQGAGELFF. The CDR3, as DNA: TGCAGCGGACTACAGGGGGCCGGGGAGCTGTTTTTT.

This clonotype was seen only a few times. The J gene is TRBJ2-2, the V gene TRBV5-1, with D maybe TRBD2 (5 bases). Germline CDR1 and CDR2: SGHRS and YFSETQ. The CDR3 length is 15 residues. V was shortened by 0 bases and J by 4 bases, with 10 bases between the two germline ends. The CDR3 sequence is CASSLDTGSTGELFF. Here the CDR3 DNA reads TGCGCCAGCAGCTTGGATACGGGATCCACCGGGGAGCTGTTTTTT.

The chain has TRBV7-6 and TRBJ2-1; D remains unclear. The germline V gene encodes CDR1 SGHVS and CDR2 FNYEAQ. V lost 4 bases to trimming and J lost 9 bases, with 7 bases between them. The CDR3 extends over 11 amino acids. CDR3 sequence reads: CASSSNSEQFF. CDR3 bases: TGTGCCAGCAGCTCTAATAGTGAGCAGTTCTTC.

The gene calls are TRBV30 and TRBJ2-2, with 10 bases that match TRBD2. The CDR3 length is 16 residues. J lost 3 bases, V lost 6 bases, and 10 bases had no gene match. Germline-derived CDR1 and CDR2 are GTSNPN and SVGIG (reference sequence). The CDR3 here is CACKGLAGGHTGELFF. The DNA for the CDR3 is TGTGCCTGTAAAGGTTTAGCGGGAGGCCACACCGGGGAGCTGTTTTTT.

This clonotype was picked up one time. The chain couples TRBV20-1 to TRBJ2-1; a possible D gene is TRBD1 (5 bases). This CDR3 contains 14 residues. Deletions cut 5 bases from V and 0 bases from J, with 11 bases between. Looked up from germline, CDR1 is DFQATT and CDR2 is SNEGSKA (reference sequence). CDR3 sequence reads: CSAGRVSSYNEQFF. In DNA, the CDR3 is TGCAGTGCTGGCAGGGTAAGCTCCTACAATGAGCAGTTCTTC.

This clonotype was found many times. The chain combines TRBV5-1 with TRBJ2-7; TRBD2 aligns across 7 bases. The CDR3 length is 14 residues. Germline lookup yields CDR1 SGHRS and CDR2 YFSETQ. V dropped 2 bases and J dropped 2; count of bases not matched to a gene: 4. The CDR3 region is CASSFRGSAYEQYF. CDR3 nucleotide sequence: TGCGCCAGCAGCTTCCGCGGGAGTGCCTACGAGCAGTACTTC.

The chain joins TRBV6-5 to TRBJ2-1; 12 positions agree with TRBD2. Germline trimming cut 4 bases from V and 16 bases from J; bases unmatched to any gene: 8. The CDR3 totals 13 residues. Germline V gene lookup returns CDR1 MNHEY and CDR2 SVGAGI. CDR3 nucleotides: TGTGCCAGCAGTTCCACGACTAGCGGGAGATTTTTCTTC. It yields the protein CASSSTTSGRFFF.

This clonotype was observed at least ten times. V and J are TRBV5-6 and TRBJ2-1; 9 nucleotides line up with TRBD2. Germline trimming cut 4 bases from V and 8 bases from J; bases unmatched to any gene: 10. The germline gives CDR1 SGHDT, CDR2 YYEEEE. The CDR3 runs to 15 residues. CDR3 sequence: CASSPGSGSLDEQFF. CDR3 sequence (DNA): TGTGCCAGCAGCCCAGGTAGCGGGAGTTTAGATGAGCAGTTCTTC.

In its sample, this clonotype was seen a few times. The chain's CDR3 is CSVEVAGGPRLSYEQYF. The DNA for the CDR3 is TGCAGCGTTGAGGTAGCGGGAGGGCCTAGACTTTCCTACGAGCAGTACTTC. This chain links TRBV29-1 with TRBJ2-7, with 11 positions matching TRBD2. CDR3 size: 17 residues. V shed 3 bases, J shed 1 base, and the junction held 11 bases outside the gene matches. Looked up from germline, CDR1 is SQVTM and CDR2 is ANQGSEA.

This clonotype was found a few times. The CDR3 coding sequence is TGCAGTGCACCGCCGGGGACTAGCGGGAGGTCGCTCAGTGAGCAGTTCTTC. Translated: CSAPPGTSGRSLSEQFF. The rearrangement links TRBV20-1 to TRBJ2-1; 15 bases match TRBD2. With V trimmed by 6 bases and J by 9 bases, 15 bases remained unmatched. The CDR3 length is 17 residues. Germline V CDR1 and CDR2: DFQATT, SNEGSKA (reference sequence).

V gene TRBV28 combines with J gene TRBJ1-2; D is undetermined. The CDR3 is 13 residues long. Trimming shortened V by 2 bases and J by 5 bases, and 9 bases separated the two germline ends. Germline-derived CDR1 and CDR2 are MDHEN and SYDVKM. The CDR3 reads CASSLEPGYGYTF. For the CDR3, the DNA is TGTGCCAGCAGTTTAGAGCCCGGGTATGGCTACACCTTC.

DNA of the CDR3: TGTGCCACCAGTGATTCCTCACCTTATGGCTACACCTTC. This codes for CATSDSSPYGYTF. The gene calls are TRBV24-1 and TRBJ1-2; no clear D. The CDR3 is 13 amino acids. The germline gives CDR1 KGHDR, CDR2 SFDVKD. Deletions cut 2 bases from V and 5 bases from J, with 8 bases between.

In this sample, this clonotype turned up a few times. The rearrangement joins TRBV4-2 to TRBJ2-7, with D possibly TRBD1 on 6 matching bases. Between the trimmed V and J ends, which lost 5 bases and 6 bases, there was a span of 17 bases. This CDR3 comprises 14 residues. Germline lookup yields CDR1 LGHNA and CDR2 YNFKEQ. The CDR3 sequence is CASSYGSGASEQYF. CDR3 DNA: TGTGCCAGCAGCTACGGATCAGGGGCCAGCGAGCAGTACTTC.

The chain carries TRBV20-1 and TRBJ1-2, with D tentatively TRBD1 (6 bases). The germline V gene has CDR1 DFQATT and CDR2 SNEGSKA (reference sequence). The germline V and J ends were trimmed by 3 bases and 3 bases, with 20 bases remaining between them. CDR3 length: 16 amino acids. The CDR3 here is CSASSLPDRGYYGYTF. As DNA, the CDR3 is TGCAGTGCTAGCTCCCTGCCGGACAGAGGCTACTATGGCTACACCTTC.

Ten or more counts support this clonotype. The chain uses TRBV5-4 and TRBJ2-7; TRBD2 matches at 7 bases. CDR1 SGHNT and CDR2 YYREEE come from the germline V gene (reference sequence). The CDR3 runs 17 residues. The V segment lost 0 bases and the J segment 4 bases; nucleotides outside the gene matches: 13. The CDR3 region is CASSLARGASGGYEQYF. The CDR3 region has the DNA TGTGCCAGCAGCTTGGCAAGAGGTGCTAGCGGCGGGTACGAGCAGTACTTC.

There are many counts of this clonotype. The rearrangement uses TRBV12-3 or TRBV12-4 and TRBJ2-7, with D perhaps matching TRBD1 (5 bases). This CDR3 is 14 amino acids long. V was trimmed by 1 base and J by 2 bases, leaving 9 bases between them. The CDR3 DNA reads TGTGCCAGCAGTTTAGGGCCAGGGACCTACGAGCAGTACTTC. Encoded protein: CASSLGPGTYEQYF.

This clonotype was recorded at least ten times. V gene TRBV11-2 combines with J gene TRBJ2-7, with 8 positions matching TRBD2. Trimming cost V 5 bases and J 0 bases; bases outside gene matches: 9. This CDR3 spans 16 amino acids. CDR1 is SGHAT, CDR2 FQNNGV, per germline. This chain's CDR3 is CASSTAVAGFSYEQYF. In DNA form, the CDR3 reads TGTGCCAGCAGCACAGCGGTAGCGGGATTCTCCTACGAGCAGTACTTC.

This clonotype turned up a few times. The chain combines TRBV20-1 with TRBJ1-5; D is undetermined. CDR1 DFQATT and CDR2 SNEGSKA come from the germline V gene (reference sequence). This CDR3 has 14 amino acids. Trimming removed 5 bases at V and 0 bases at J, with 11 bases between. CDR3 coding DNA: TGCAGTGCTTCTCTGACTAATAGCAATCAGCCCCAGCATTTT. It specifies CSASLTNSNQPQHF.